Below, one TCR beta chain is given with its context. Its antigen is undetermined. A single record per CDR3 protein comes from TCRdb applying MiXCR to the reads. The data show 500,000 or so distinct CDR3 sequences, more than 15% seen once. The data belong to a study of T cell repertoires in cytomegalovirus infection. Study background: Public TCR beta signature analysis indicated the presence of both CMV infection and matching HLA type.

Notes on the study in general: Cumulative frequency of public TCR beta families picked out carriers of CMV plus the relevant HLA. The response measured ex vivo was dominated by TCR beta clonotypes (HLA-C-restricted and CMV-specific).

This TCR was sampled from a human donor in good health (CMV status not recorded). Some clones in this sample may be carry-over from other donors' samples. Sequences were obtained from CD8+ T cells from PBMCs.

The CDR3 nucleotides are TGTGCCAGCAGCTTCGGCCAGTACCGATCCTACGAGCAGTACTTC. This sequence encodes CASSFGQYRSYEQYF. V is TRBV7-9 and J is TRBJ2-7; D is uncertain. From germline, CDR1 is SEHNR and CDR2 FQNEAQ (reference sequence). The CDR3 is 15 residues long. The germline V and J ends were trimmed by 3 bases and 1 base, with 13 bases remaining between them.